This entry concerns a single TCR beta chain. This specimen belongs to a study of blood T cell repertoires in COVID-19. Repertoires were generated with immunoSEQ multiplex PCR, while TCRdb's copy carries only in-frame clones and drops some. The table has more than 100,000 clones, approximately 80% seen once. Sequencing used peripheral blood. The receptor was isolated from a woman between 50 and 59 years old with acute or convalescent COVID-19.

The CDR3 DNA reads as TGTGCCAGCAGTACCCGACAGGGGGCGAAGAACACTGAAGCTTTCTTT. Encoded protein: CASSTRQGAKNTEAFF. V usage is TRBV27 and J usage is TRBJ1-1, with 10 bases that match TRBD1. Germline loops: CDR1 MNHEY, CDR2 SMNVEV (reference sequence). The J segment lost 1 base and the V segment lost 5 bases, leaving 7 bases of the junction unmatched. This CDR3 is built from 16 residues.